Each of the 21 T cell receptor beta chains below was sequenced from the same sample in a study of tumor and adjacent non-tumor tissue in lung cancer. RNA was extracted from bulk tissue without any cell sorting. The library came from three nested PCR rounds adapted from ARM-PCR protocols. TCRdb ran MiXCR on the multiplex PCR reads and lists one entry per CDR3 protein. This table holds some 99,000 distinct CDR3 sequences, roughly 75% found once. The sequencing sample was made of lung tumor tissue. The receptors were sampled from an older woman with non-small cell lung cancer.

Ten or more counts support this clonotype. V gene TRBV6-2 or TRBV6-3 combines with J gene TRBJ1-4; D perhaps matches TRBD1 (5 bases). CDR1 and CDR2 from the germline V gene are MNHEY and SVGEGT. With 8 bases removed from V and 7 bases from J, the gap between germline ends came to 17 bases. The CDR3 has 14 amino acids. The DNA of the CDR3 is TGTGCCAGCTGTAGCGGTGGGGCCGGTGAAAAACTGTTTTTT. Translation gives CASCSGGAGEKLFF.

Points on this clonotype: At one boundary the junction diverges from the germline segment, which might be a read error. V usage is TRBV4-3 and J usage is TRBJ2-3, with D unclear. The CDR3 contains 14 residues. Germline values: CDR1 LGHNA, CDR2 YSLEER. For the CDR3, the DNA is TGCGCCAGCAGCCAAGGGCTGAGCACAGATACTCAGTATTTT. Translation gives CASSQGLSTDTQYF.

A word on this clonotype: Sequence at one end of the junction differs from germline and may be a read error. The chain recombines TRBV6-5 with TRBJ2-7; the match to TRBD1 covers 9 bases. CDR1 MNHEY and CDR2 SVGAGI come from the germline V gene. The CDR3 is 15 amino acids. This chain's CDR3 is CASRREQGAYYEEYF. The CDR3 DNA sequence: TGTGCCAGCAGAAGGGAACAGGGGGCTTACTACGAGGAGTACTTC.

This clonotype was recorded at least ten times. DNA for the CDR3: TGTGCCAGCAGTTACACCCCCGGAGTTTTCCGGGACCAGAGCACAGATACGCAGTATTTT. This gives the protein CASSYTPGVFRDQSTDTQYF. The V call is TRBV6-6, the J call TRBJ2-3, with D tentatively TRBD1 or TRBD2 (5 bases each). The germline gives CDR1 MNHNY, CDR2 SVGAGI (reference sequence). The CDR3 totals 20 residues. V dropped 2 bases and J dropped 0 bases, with 24 bases sitting between them.

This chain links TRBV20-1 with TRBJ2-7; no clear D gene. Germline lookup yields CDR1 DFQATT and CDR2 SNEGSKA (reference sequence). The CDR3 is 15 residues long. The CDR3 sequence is CNSPPARQSSYEQYF. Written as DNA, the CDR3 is TGCAATAGTCCTCCAGCGAGACAAAGCTCTTACGAGCAGTACTTC.

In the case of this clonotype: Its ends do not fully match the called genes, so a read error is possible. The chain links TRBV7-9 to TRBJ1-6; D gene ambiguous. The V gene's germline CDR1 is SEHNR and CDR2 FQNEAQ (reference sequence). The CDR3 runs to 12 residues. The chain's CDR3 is CVSSQYNSPLHF. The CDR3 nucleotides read TGTGTCAGCAGCCAATATAATTCACCCCTCCACTTT.

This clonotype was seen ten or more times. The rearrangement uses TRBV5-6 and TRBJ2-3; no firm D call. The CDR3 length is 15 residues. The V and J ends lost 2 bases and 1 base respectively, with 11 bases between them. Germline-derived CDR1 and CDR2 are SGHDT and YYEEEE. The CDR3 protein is CASSFPRTGTDTQYF. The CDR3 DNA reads TGTGCCAGCAGCTTCCCTAGAACCGGCACAGATACGCAGTATTTT. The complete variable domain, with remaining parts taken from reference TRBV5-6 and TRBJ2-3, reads DAGVTQSPTHLIKTRGQQVTLRCSPKSGHDTVSWYQQALGQGPQFIFQYYEEEERQRGNFPDRFSGHQFPNYSSELNVNALLLGDSALYLCASSFPRTGTDTQYFGPGTRLTVL.

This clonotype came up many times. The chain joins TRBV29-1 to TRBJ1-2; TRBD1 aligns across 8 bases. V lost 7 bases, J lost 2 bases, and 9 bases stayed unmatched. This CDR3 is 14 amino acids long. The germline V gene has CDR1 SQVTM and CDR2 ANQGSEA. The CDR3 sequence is CSAGQGGSNYGYTF. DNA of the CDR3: TGCAGCGCCGGACAGGGAGGTTCGAACTATGGCTACACCTTC.

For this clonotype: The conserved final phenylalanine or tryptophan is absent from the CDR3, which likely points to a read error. CDR3 sequence (DNA): TGTGCCAGCAGAAGCGGACAGGGGGGCACTTCACGCCTCCACATT. As protein: CASRSGQGGTSRLHI. The chain couples TRBV12-3 or TRBV12-4 to TRBJ1-6; 10 bases line up with TRBD1. The CDR3 is 15 residues long.

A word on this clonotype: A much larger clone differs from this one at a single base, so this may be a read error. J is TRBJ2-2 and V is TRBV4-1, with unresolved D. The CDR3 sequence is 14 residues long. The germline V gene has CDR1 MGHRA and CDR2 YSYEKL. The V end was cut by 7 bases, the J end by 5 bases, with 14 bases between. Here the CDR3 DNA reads TGCGCCAGCATCCAGCCTCTAGGGACCGGGGAGCTGTTTTTT. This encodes CASIQPLGTGELFF.

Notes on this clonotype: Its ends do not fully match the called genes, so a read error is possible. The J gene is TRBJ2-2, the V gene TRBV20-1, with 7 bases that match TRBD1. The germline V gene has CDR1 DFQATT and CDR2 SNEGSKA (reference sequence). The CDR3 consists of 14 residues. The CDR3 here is CSARGTGDTGELLF. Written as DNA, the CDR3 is TGCAGTGCTAGAGGGACAGGAGACACAGGGGAGCTGCTTTTT.

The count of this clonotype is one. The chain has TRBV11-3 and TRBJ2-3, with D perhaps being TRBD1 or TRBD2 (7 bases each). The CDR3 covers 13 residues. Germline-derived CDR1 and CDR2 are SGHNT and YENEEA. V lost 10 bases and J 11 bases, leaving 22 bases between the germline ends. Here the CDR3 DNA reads TGTGCCAACAGACGGGACAGCGGGGACAAGCAGTATTTT. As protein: CANRRDSGDKQYF.

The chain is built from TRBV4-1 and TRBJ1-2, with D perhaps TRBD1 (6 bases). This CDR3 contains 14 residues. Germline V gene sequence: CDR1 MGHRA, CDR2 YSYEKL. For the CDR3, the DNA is TGCGTCAACAGCCAAGATAGGAGGGGGGATGGCTACACCTTC. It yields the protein CVNSQDRRGDGYTF.

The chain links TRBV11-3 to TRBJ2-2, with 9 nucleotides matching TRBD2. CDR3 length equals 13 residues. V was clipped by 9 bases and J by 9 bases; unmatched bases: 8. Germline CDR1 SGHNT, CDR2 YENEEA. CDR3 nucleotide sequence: TGTGCCAGGATGCGGGGGGGAACCAGGGAGCTGTTTTTT. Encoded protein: CARMRGGTRELFF. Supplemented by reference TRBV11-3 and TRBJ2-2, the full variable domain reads EAGVVQSPRYKIIEKKQPVAFWCNPISGHNTLYWYLQNLGQGPELLIRYENEEAVDDSQLPKDRFSAERLKGVDSTLKIQPAELGDSAVYLCARMRGGTRELFFGEGSRLTVL.

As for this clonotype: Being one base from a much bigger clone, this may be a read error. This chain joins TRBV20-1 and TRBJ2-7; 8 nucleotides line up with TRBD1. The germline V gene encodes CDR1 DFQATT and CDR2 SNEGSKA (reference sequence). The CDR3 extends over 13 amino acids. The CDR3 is CGARDRSSYEQNF. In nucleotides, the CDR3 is TGCGGAGCCCGGGACAGGTCCTCCTACGAGCAGAACTTC.

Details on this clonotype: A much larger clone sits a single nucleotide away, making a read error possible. CDR3 sequence reads: CASTLGGSNQPQHF. The CDR3 coding sequence is TGCGCCAGCACCCTAGGGGGGTCCAATCAGCCCCAGCATTTT. V usage is TRBV10-2 and J usage is TRBJ1-5; D possibly corresponds to TRBD1 (6 bases). The CDR3 loop spans 14 amino acids. Germline CDR1 and CDR2: WSHSY and SAAADI. V dropped 7 bases and J dropped 3 bases, with 13 bases sitting between them.

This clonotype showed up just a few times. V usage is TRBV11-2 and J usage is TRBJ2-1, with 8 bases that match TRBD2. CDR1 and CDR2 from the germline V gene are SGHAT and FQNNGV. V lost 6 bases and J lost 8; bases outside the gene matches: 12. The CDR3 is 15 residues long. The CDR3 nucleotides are TGTGCCAGCAGTTCCCCCGGGACTAGTATCCATGAGCAGTTCTTC. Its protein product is CASSSPGTSIHEQFF.

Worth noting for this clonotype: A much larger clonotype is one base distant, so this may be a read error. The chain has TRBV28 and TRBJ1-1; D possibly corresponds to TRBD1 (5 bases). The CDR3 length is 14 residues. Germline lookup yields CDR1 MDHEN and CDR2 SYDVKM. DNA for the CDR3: TGTGCCAGCAGTGGGACGGTTGGCGACACTGAAGCTTACTTT. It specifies CASSGTVGDTEAYF.

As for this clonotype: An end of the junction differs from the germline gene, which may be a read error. CDR3 sequence reads: CTSSLIAFNEQFF. The CDR3 region has the DNA TGTACCAGCAGCTTAATAGCCTTCAATGAGCAGTTCTTC. This sequence joins TRBV7-3 and TRBJ2-1; D remains unclear. CDR3 length equals 13 residues. The germline CDR1 and CDR2 sequences are SGHTA and FQGTGA.

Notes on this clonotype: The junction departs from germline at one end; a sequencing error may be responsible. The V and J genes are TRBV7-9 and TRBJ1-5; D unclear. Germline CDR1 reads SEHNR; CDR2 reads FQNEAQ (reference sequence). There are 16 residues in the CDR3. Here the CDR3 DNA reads TGTGCCAGCAGCTTAGACCCCTCCGCGGGCAATCTGCCCCAGCATTTT. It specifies CASSLDPSAGNLPQHF.

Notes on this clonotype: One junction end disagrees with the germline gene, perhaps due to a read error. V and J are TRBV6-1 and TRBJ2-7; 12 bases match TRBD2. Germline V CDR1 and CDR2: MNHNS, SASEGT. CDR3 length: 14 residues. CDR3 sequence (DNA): TGTACCAGCAGTCGGACTAGCGGGACCTACGAGCAGTACTTC. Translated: CTSSRTSGTYEQYF.